The 25 T cell receptor beta chains below were found in one sample sequenced in a study of shared clonotypes between healthy human individuals. CD8 cells regarded as naive lacked CD45RO, were positively chosen for CCR7, and omitted terminally differentiated effector memory CD45RA+ cells. Assay used: immunoSEQ multiplex PCR; TCRdb lists only in-frame clones, some missing. The table lists about 2,100,000 clones, approximately 94% of them singletons, with about 1.5% in the top ten. Sequenced input: naive CD8+ T cells from PBMCs. The receptors were gathered from a man aged 18 to 29 in good health. Some clones in this sample may be carry-over from other donors' samples.

The sample holds one count of this clone. The chain links TRBV7-6 to TRBJ1-1; 9 bases line up with TRBD1. The germline V gene has CDR1 SGHVS and CDR2 FNYEAQ. V was pared by 4 bases and J by 0 bases, with 3 bases of the junction left unmatched. The CDR3 has 15 amino acids. CDR3 DNA sequence: TGTGCCAGCAGCTGGGGACAGGGCATGAACACTGAAGCTTTCTTT. It encodes CASSWGQGMNTEAFF.

The J gene is TRBJ1-2, the V gene TRBV6-5, with D possibly TRBD1 on 5 matching bases. The ends were cut back, 0 bases at V and 4 bases at J, with 15 bases in the middle. This CDR3 is 16 amino acids long. Per germline, CDR1 MNHEY and CDR2 SVGAGI. CDR3 sequence: CASSYSVGTEVYGYTF. In nucleotides, the CDR3 is TGTGCCAGCAGTTACTCGGTCGGGACGGAAGTCTATGGCTACACCTTC.

The chain links TRBV9 to TRBJ2-3; possibly TRBD1 for D (6 bases). The CDR3 contains 13 residues. Germline V gene lookup returns CDR1 SGDLS and CDR2 YYNGEE. V lost 4 bases and J lost 5, with 11 bases in between. The CDR3 nucleotides are TGTGCCAGCAGCTCGGGCAGGGGAGATACGCAGTATTTT. Its protein is CASSSGRGDTQYF.

The chain couples TRBV28 to TRBJ2-1; D unclear. V was cut by 2 bases and J by 2 bases, with 13 bases left in between. Germline loops: CDR1 MDHEN, CDR2 SYDVKM. This CDR3 region has 16 residues. The CDR3 sequence is CASSLVRSTPYNEQFF. The CDR3 DNA sequence: TGTGCCAGCAGTTTAGTGAGGTCGACTCCCTACAATGAGCAGTTCTTC.

The chain joins TRBV6-5 to TRBJ2-3; D not certain. Germline V gives CDR1 MNHEY, CDR2 SVGAGI. The V end was cut by 0 bases, the J end by 4 bases, with 8 bases between. The CDR3 is 14 amino acids. The CDR3 sequence is CASSYSLGADTQYF. The CDR3 region has the DNA TGTGCCAGCAGTTACTCGTTAGGTGCAGATACGCAGTATTTT.

The rearrangement links TRBV5-5 to TRBJ1-1; a weak D match, TRBD1 (5 bases). The V end was cut by 4 bases, the J end by 7 bases, with 8 bases between. Germline V gene lookup returns CDR1 SGHKS and CDR2 YYEKEE (reference sequence). The CDR3 spans 11 residues. The CDR3, as DNA: TGTGCCAGCAGCCGGGGGAGTGAAGCTTTCTTT. This codes for CASSRGSEAFF.

As regards this clone: At the DNA level, this CDR3 is encoded by other sequences in the same sample as well. The V gene is TRBV5-1, the J gene TRBJ2-1; no definite D call. The CDR3 contains 13 residues. Germline lookup yields CDR1 SGHRS and CDR2 YFSETQ. Trimming removed 4 bases at V and 7 bases at J, with 12 bases between. Here the CDR3 reads CASSLRLANEQFF. In DNA, the CDR3 is TGCGCCAGCAGCCTACGACTGGCAAATGAGCAGTTCTTC.

The V call is TRBV27, the J call TRBJ2-7; TRBD2 matches 11 bases. V trimming: 4 bases; J trimming: 4 bases; junction bases outside the gene matches: 3. The germline V gene has CDR1 MNHEY and CDR2 SMNVEV (reference sequence). The CDR3 has 14 residues. CDR3 residues: CASSWTSGFYEQYF. The CDR3 region has the DNA TGTGCCAGCAGTTGGACTAGCGGGTTTTACGAGCAGTACTTC.

The rearrangement uses TRBV5-1 and TRBJ2-7; 7 bases line up with TRBD2. The CDR3 totals 15 residues. CDR1 is SGHRS, CDR2 YFSETQ, per germline. J lost 0 bases, V lost 2 bases, and 5 bases had no gene match. The CDR3 DNA is TGCGCCAGCAGCTTTAGCGGGCCGTACTCCTACGAGCAGTACTTC. It yields the protein CASSFSGPYSYEQYF.

This rearrangement joins TRBV28 to TRBJ2-7; 8 nucleotides align to TRBD1. Germline CDR1 MDHEN, CDR2 SYDVKM. V shed 5 bases, J shed 6 bases, and the junction held 15 bases outside the gene matches. This CDR3 has 16 residues. The CDR3 sequence is CASSPLAGTGWTEQYF. The CDR3 DNA reads as TGTGCCAGCAGTCCCCTCGCCGGGACAGGTTGGACCGAGCAGTACTTC.

Worth noting for this clone: The same CDR3 arises from other DNA sequences in this sample as well. V usage is TRBV11-1 and J usage is TRBJ1-1; D remains ambiguous. Germline CDR1 and CDR2: SGHAT and FQDESV (reference sequence). V lost 5 bases and J lost 1, with 8 bases in between. The CDR3 loop spans 13 amino acids. The CDR3 sequence: CASSLTENTEAFF. The CDR3, as DNA: TGTGCCAGCAGCCTAACGGAGAACACTGAAGCTTTCTTT.

This chain uses TRBV9 with TRBJ2-7, with D possibly matching TRBD2 (6 bases). The CDR3 covers 15 residues. In germline, CDR1 is SGDLS, CDR2 YYNGEE. Trimming cost V 0 bases and J 5 bases, with 15 bases left between them. CDR3 DNA: TGTGCCAGCAGCGTAGGCTCGGAGGGCCAGGACGAGCAGTACTTC. Amino acid sequence: CASSVGSEGQDEQYF.

The chain joins TRBV28 to TRBJ1-2; no clear D. Germline V CDR1 and CDR2: MDHEN, SYDVKM. The CDR3 loop spans 14 amino acids. V gave up 2 bases and J gave up 8 bases, with 15 bases separating them. The CDR3 bases are TGTGCCAGCAGTTTACGGTCCTACCCCTCCGGCTACACCTTC. This gives the protein CASSLRSYPSGYTF.

The chain uses TRBV28 and TRBJ2-7; D is perhaps TRBD1 (5 bases). The CDR3 covers 11 residues. CDR1 and CDR2 from the germline V gene are MDHEN and SYDVKM. V was trimmed by 2 bases and J by 12 bases, leaving 11 bases between them. The CDR3 nucleotides read TGTGCCAGCAGTTTAGGTGACAGTCCGTACTTC. Encoded protein: CASSLGDSPYF. Full variable domain (outside the CDR3, taken from reference TRBV28 and TRBJ2-7): DVKVTQSSRYLVKRTGEKVFLECVQDMDHENMFWYRQDPGLGLRLIYFSYDVKMKEKGDIPEGYSVSREKKERFSLILESASTNQTSMYLCASSLGDSPYFGPGTRLTVT.

This rearrangement joins TRBV21-1 to TRBJ2-7; TRBD2, the table's D call, lacks a check against the DNA. TRBV21-1 is assigned pseudogene status. The CDR3 spans 19 residues. CDR3 sequence (DNA): TGTGCCAGCAGCCCTAGGTCGCTAGCGGGCCAGATGTGCTCCTACGAGCAGTACTTC. Residues: CASSPRSLAGQMCSYEQYF.

This chain connects TRBV10-3 to TRBJ2-7, with D perhaps matching TRBD1 or TRBD2 (5 bases each). The ends were cut back, 4 bases at V and 7 bases at J, with 14 bases in the middle. The CDR3 has 13 amino acids. Looked up from germline, CDR1 is ENHRY and CDR2 is SYGVKD. Here the CDR3 reads CAISGSGGWEQYF. CDR3 DNA sequence: TGTGCCATCAGTGGTTCTGGGGGTTGGGAGCAGTACTTC.

The chain links TRBV6-1 to TRBJ1-5; possible D gene TRBD1, 5 bases. Germline V gives CDR1 MNHNS, CDR2 SASEGT. The CDR3 runs 15 residues. V was shortened by 2 bases and J by 4 bases, with 12 bases between the two germline ends. CDR3 nucleotide sequence: TGTGCCAGCAGTGAATTTAGGGGCTCGAATCAGCCCCAGCATTTT. This translates into CASSEFRGSNQPQHF.

The chain combines TRBV5-1 with TRBJ2-5; TRBD1 matches at 7 bases. Germline CDR1 reads SGHRS; CDR2 reads YFSETQ. CDR3 length: 13 residues. J was trimmed by 3 bases and V by 6 bases; bases with no gene match: 5. CDR3 nucleotides: TGCGCCAGCAAGGGGCAGGGGGAAGAGACCCAGTACTTC. The encoded protein is CASKGQGEETQYF.

The V call is TRBV11-3, the J call TRBJ1-1; D gene ambiguous. The CDR3 consists of 15 residues. Germline V CDR1 and CDR2: SGHNT, YENEEA. The germline V and J ends were trimmed by 1 base and 0 bases, with 9 bases remaining between them. The CDR3 protein is CASSLGDGVNTEAFF. CDR3 DNA sequence: TGTGCCAGCAGCTTAGGAGATGGAGTGAACACTGAAGCTTTCTTT.

This clone has a single count. The chain carries TRBV28 and TRBJ1-5, with TRBD1 matching over 8 bases. Unmatched junction bases numbered 7, after V lost 3 bases and J lost 0 bases. The CDR3 runs 17 residues. CDR1 MDHEN and CDR2 SYDVKM come from the germline V gene. CDR3 sequence reads: CASSFGTGGYSNQPQHF. The CDR3 DNA is TGTGCCAGCAGTTTTGGAACAGGGGGATATAGCAATCAGCCCCAGCATTTT.

V gene TRBV14 combines with J gene TRBJ2-7, with TRBD1 matching over 9 bases. V lost 3 bases, J lost 0 bases, and 9 bases stayed unmatched. CDR1 is SGHDN and CDR2 is FVKESK in the germline V gene. The CDR3 runs to 17 residues. This CDR3 is CASSHPGQGSDSYEQYF. DNA for the CDR3: TGTGCCAGCAGCCATCCGGGACAGGGTTCCGACTCCTACGAGCAGTACTTC. The variable domain in full, completed from reference TRBV14 and TRBJ2-7, reads EAGVTQFPSHSVIEKGQTVTLRCDPISGHDNLYWYRRVMGKEIKFLLHFVKESKQDESGMPNNRFLAERTGGTYSTLKVQPAELEDSGVYFCASSHPGQGSDSYEQYFGPGTRLTVT.

The rearrangement uses TRBV7-3 and TRBJ2-2; 16 nucleotides align to TRBD2. The CDR3 contains 19 residues. V shed 4 bases and J 5 bases; nucleotides not matched to a gene: 10. CDR1 and CDR2 from the germline V gene are SGHTA and FQGTGA. In DNA, the CDR3 is TGTGCCAGCAGCTCCTCCGGGACTAGCGGGAGGGCCCGGACCGGGGAGCTGTTTTTT. As protein: CASSSSGTSGRARTGELFF.

The J gene is TRBJ1-1, the V gene TRBV2, with D tentatively TRBD1 (6 bases). CDR1 and CDR2 (germline): SNHLY, FYNNEI. This CDR3 has 18 amino acids. With 8 bases removed from V and 0 bases from J, the gap between germline ends came to 25 bases. The CDR3 is CASLRGGARSAMNTEAFF. DNA of the CDR3: TGTGCCAGCCTACGGGGGGGGGCACGGTCCGCCATGAACACTGAAGCTTTCTTT.

The chain links TRBV5-1 to TRBJ2-7; 7 bases are a match to TRBD1. V shed 6 bases, J shed 5 bases, and the junction held 11 bases outside the gene matches. This CDR3 is 14 amino acids long. In germline, CDR1 is SGHRS, CDR2 YFSETQ. CDR3 sequence: CASTRLTGIDEQYF. The CDR3 DNA reads as TGCGCCAGCACCAGGTTGACAGGGATCGACGAGCAGTACTTC.

The V call is TRBV27, the J call TRBJ2-7, with D possibly being TRBD1 or TRBD2 (5 bases each). The germline gives CDR1 MNHEY, CDR2 SMNVEV (reference sequence). V was shortened by 5 bases and J by 1 base, with 15 bases between the two germline ends. The CDR3 extends over 15 amino acids. DNA for the CDR3: TGTGCCAGCAGTCCCCGGGGCTACGAGTCCTACGAGCAGTACTTC. Amino acids: CASSPRGYESYEQYF.